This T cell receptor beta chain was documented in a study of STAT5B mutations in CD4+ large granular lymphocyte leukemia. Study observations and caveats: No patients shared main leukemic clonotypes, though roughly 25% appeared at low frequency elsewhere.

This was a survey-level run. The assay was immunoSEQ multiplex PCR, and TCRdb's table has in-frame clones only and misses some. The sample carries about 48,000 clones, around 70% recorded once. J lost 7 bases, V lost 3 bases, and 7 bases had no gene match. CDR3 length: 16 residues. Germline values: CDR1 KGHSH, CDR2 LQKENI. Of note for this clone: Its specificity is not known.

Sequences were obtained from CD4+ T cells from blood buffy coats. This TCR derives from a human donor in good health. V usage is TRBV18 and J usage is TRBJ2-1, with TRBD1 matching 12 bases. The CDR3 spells CASSPLGTGGPNEQFF. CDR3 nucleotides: TGTGCCAGCTCACCTTTGGGGACAGGGGGCCCAAATGAGCAGTTCTTC.